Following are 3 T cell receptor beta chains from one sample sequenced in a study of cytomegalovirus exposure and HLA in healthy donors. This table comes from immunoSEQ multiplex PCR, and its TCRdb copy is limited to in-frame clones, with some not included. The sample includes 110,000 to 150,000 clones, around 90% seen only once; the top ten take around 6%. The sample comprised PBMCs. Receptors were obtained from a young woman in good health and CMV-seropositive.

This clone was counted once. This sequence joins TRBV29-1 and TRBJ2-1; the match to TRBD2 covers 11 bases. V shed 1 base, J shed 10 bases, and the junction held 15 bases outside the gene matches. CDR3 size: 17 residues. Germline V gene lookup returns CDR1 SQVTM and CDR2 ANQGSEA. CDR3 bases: TGCAGCGTTGAAGGGGCTCGTAGCGGGGGGGGTTCTTGGGAGCAGTTCTTC. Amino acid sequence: CSVEGARSGGGSWEQFF.

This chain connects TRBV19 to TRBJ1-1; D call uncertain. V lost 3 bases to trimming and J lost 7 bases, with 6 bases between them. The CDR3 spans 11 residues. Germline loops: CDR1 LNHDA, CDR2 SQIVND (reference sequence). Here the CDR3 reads CASSILGEAFF. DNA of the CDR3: TGTGCCAGTAGTATCCTCGGTGAAGCTTTCTTT.

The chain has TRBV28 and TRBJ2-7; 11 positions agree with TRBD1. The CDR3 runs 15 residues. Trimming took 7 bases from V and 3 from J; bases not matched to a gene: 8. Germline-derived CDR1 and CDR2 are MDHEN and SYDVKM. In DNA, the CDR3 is TGTGCCAGCATCGAATCCGGGACAGGGGGCTACGAGCAGTACTTC. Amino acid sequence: CASIESGTGGYEQYF.